This T cell receptor beta chain was obtained from a study of T cell responses to AZD1222 COVID-19 vaccine. Method: immunoSEQ multiplex PCR; TCRdb's copy keeps in-frame clones and lacks some. The sample records fewer than 200,000 clones, around 94% being singletons. The sequence was collected from an adult who received the AZD1222 COVID-19 vaccine. Specimen: peripheral blood, collected 28 days after the second AZD1222 dose.

The CDR3 region has the DNA TGCGCCAGCAGCCAAGAGGACCCGGATCTGTACACTGAAGCTTTCTTT. This gives the protein CASSQEDPDLYTEAFF. The gene calls are TRBV4-1 and TRBJ1-1; D uncertain. This CDR3 region has 16 residues. Germline V gene data show CDR1 as MGHRA and CDR2 as YSYEKL. V was clipped by 0 bases and J by 3 bases, with 14 bases between them.